A single sample is the source of the 8 T cell receptor beta chains below, sequenced in a study of cytomegalovirus exposure and HLA in healthy donors listed by TCRdb under 2017. Libraries were prepared through the immunoSEQ multiplex PCR assay. The multiplex PCR relied on a mix of 60 forward primers for TCR Vbeta segments and 13 reverse primers for TCR Jbeta segments. Not all clones reach the TCRdb copy of this immuneACCESS table, which keeps in-frame sequences only. Checked studies attribute under half of the gap to unresolved V genes and leave the rest unexplained. This sample holds about 150,000 clones; about 78% were observed only once. Of the sample, approximately 4.2% is held by the ten largest clones. Source material: PBMCs. The receptor set was obtained from a man aged 45-65 years in good health and CMV-seropositive.

The chain couples TRBV7-3 to TRBJ1-1, with 9 bases identical to TRBD1. Unmatched junction bases numbered 5, after V lost 0 bases and J lost 6 bases. CDR1 and CDR2 from the germline V gene are SGHTA and FQGTGA. The CDR3 is 15 amino acids. The CDR3 region has the DNA TGTGCCAGCAGCTTAACGGGGGGACAGGGTGCTGAAGCTTTCTTT. Amino acid sequence: CASSLTGGQGAEAFF.

This clone was counted once. The CDR3: CASSIAGVSYEQYF. CDR3 bases: TGTGCCAGCAGTATAGCGGGAGTCTCCTACGAGCAGTACTTC. The chain carries TRBV6-5 and TRBJ2-7, with TRBD2 matching over 9 bases. J lost 0 bases, V lost 5 bases, and 2 bases had no gene match. CDR1 and CDR2 from the germline V gene are MNHEY and SVGAGI. The length of the CDR3 is 14 residues.

The V gene is TRBV18, the J gene TRBJ1-5; D remains unclear. Trimming cost V 2 bases and J 7 bases, with 12 bases left between them. The CDR3 totals 14 residues. Per germline, CDR1 KGHSH and CDR2 LQKENI. The CDR3 DNA reads as TGTGCCAGCTCACCAATAGGAGGGAAGCAGCCCCAGCATTTT. Amino acids: CASSPIGGKQPQHF.

This clone was observed a handful of times. The chain joins TRBV18 to TRBJ2-7, with TRBD1 identical over 9 bases. J gave up 3 bases and V 6 bases, and 3 bases lay outside the gene matches. This CDR3 contains 13 residues. Per germline, CDR1 KGHSH and CDR2 LQKENI. The CDR3 DNA reads TGTGCCAGCTCCGAGGGACAGGGCTACGAGCAGTACTTC. As protein: CASSEGQGYEQYF.

This clone was observed a handful of times. In this CDR3 the conserved last residue, phenylalanine or tryptophan, is missing, so a read error is likely. It is unclear where the CDR3 begins or ends on the DNA, so no DNA is shown, and the CDR3 is as TCRdb lists it. V usage is TRBV6-1 and J usage is TRBJ1-4; the tabulated D call, TRBD1, remains unverified against the DNA. The CDR3 has 11 residues if both end residues are counted. Per the germline V gene, CDR1 is MNHNS and CDR2 is SASEGT. The CDR3 protein is CASSEAGTGFV.

This chain links TRBV15 with TRBJ1-1, with D possibly matching TRBD1 (5 bases). Germline CDR1 is LNHNV and CDR2 is YYDKDF (reference sequence). The CDR3 consists of 15 residues. Trimming left V 6 bases short and J 0 bases short, with 14 bases between. CDR3 sequence: CATRTSRVVNTEAFF. The CDR3 nucleotides read TGTGCCACCAGAACCTCCAGGGTCGTGAACACTGAAGCTTTCTTT.

This sequence joins TRBV18 and TRBJ1-2; D possibly corresponds to TRBD1 (6 bases). Germline CDR1 is KGHSH and CDR2 is LQKENI. The ends were cut back, 2 bases at V and 14 bases at J, with 15 bases in the middle. This CDR3 is 12 amino acids long. The CDR3 sequence: CASSPEVQGQTF. The CDR3 DNA reads TGTGCCAGCTCACCAGAGGTACAGGGTCAGACCTTC.

The chain has TRBV4-1 and TRBJ1-1; D is undetermined. The germline V gene has CDR1 MGHRA and CDR2 YSYEKL. CDR3 length equals 14 residues. V was shortened by 5 bases and J by 1 base, with 11 bases between the two germline ends. CDR3 coding DNA: TGCGCCAGCAGCACCGACACGACGAACACTGAAGCTTTCTTT. Translation gives CASSTDTTNTEAFF.